Presented here are 19 T cell receptor beta chains from one specimen sequenced in a study of blood T cell repertoires in COVID-19. This table comes from immunoSEQ multiplex PCR, and its TCRdb copy is limited to in-frame clones, with some not included. This sample carries approximately 300,000 clones, roughly nine tenths of them seen once, and the ten largest clones take 1.5% to 2%. Sequencing input: peripheral blood. These receptors all stem from a woman aged 25 to 39 with COVID-19, enrolled during active disease.

V and J are TRBV7-9 and TRBJ2-1; D is uncertain. From germline, CDR1 is SEHNR and CDR2 FQNEAQ (reference sequence). This CDR3 spans 14 amino acids. Trimming took off 7 bases at V and 3 bases at J, with 13 bases between the two ends. CDR3 amino acids: CASNEVRYYNEQFF. CDR3 in DNA: TGTGCCAGCAACGAGGTGAGGTACTACAATGAGCAGTTCTTC.

This chain uses TRBV11-3 with TRBJ2-5, with a possible D match to TRBD2 (5 bases). This CDR3 is built from 14 residues. Germline-derived CDR1 and CDR2 are SGHNT and YENEEA. V was clipped by 2 bases and J by 5 bases, with 12 bases between them. This CDR3 is CASSLRGLGETQYF. The CDR3 DNA sequence: TGTGCCAGCAGCTTACGGGGTCTGGGGGAGACCCAGTACTTC.

The count of this clone is one. The chain combines TRBV4-2 with TRBJ1-5; D ambiguous. Germline lookup yields CDR1 LGHNA and CDR2 YNFKEQ. This CDR3 is 15 amino acids long. V was clipped by 3 bases and J by 6 bases, with 15 bases between them. The CDR3, as DNA: TGTGCCAGCAGCCAGAGGGAACACAGCGGTCAGCCCCAGCATTTT. Translating it yields CASSQREHSGQPQHF.

J is TRBJ2-2 and V is TRBV7-9, with a weak D call TRBD1 (6 bases). Trimming stripped 3 bases from V and 2 bases from J, with 16 bases between. The CDR3 covers 17 residues. Looked up from germline, CDR1 is SEHNR and CDR2 is FQNEAQ (reference sequence). The CDR3 nucleotides read TGTGCCAGCAGCTTGGGCAGGGGATTGATCAACACCGGGGAGCTGTTTTTT. Translating gives CASSLGRGLINTGELFF.

The chain recombines TRBV5-1 with TRBJ1-2; D ambiguous. Trimming stripped 3 bases from V and 1 base from J, with 13 bases between. Germline CDR1 is SGHRS and CDR2 is YFSETQ. The CDR3 is 15 residues long. CDR3 nucleotides: TGCGCCAGCAGCTCCACCCCGGAGAGTAACTATGGCTACACCTTC. Amino acid sequence: CASSSTPESNYGYTF.

V and J are TRBV6-2 or TRBV6-3 and TRBJ2-1, with 13 bases aligning to TRBD2. The CDR3 is made up of 16 amino acids. The trim removed 4 bases at V and 8 bases at J, leaving 8 bases unmatched. Germline V gene lookup returns CDR1 MNHEY and CDR2 SVGEGT. Here the CDR3 reads CASSFPTSGGAYEQFF. CDR3 nucleotides: TGTGCCAGCAGTTTCCCCACTAGCGGGGGGGCGTATGAGCAGTTCTTC.

The J gene is TRBJ2-7, the V gene TRBV19, with 7 bases identical to TRBD2. There are 13 residues in the CDR3. The germline CDR1 and CDR2 sequences are LNHDA and SQIVND (reference sequence). Trimming cost V 3 bases and J 6 bases; bases outside gene matches: 5. The DNA of the CDR3 is TGTGCCAGTAGTATTAGGGAGGGCCTCGAGCAGTACGTC. It is translated as CASSIREGLEQYV.

V and J are TRBV18 and TRBJ2-1; 9 bases line up with TRBD2. This CDR3 is built from 14 residues. The germline CDR1 and CDR2 sequences are KGHSH and LQKENI. The V and J ends lost 0 bases and 9 bases, in that order; junction bases with no gene match: 3. CDR3 residues: CASSPPGLAVEQFF. CDR3 nucleotide sequence: TGTGCCAGCTCACCACCGGGACTAGCAGTTGAGCAGTTCTTC. The variable domain in full, completed from reference TRBV18 and TRBJ2-1, reads NAGVMQNPRHLVRRRGQEARLRCSPMKGHSHVYWYRQLPEEGLKFMVYLQKENIIDESGMPKERFSAEFPKEGPSILRIQQVVRGDSAAYFCASSPPGLAVEQFFGPGTRLTVL.

Only one count was recorded for this clone. V and J are TRBV5-1 and TRBJ1-4; the D gene is possibly TRBD1 (5 bases). Trimming removed 3 bases from V and 5 bases from J, with 11 bases in between. Germline V gene sequence: CDR1 SGHRS, CDR2 YFSETQ. The CDR3 contains 14 residues. The CDR3 coding sequence is TGCGCCAGCAGCTCCGGACGGGGGAATGAAAAACTGTTTTTT. Residues: CASSSGRGNEKLFF.

This chain uses TRBV10-3 with TRBJ2-1; the match to TRBD2 covers 14 bases. The V segment lost 3 bases and the J segment 0 bases; nucleotides outside the gene matches: 10. The length of the CDR3 is 20 residues. CDR1 and CDR2 from the germline V gene are ENHRY and SYGVKD. For the CDR3, the DNA is TGTGCCATCAGTGAACCCGGACTAGCGGGGGGACCAAGCTCCTACAATGAGCAGTTCTTC. It encodes CAISEPGLAGGPSSYNEQFF.

This rearrangement joins TRBV5-6 to TRBJ2-5, with 7 bases identical to TRBD1. CDR3 length: 14 amino acids. Trimming removed 5 bases from V and 4 bases from J; junction bases left unmatched: 8. Germline V gene lookup returns CDR1 SGHDT and CDR2 YYEEEE. CDR3 loop: CASRITGDLETQYF. In DNA, the CDR3 is TGTGCCAGCAGGATCACAGGGGATCTAGAGACCCAGTACTTC.

This clone has just a few counts. In DNA form, the CDR3 reads TGTGCCAGAAGCTGGCCCAACGCATTGGGGCAGCGGGATTCACCCCTCCACTTT. The encoded protein is CARSWPNALGQRDSPLHF. The chain recombines TRBV5-3 with TRBJ1-6, with TRBD1 as a possible D gene (5 bases). TRBV5-3 has ORF status, its function being uncertain. The length of the CDR3 is 18 residues. The V end was cut by 3 bases, the J end by 8 bases, with 24 bases between.

The chain recombines TRBV15 with TRBJ1-1; 11 bases map to TRBD1. Looked up from germline, CDR1 is LNHNV and CDR2 is YYDKDF (reference sequence). V shed 4 bases and J 4 bases; nucleotides not matched to a gene: 14. The CDR3 loop spans 18 amino acids. CDR3 amino acids: CATSTLGQGARVGTEAFF. For the CDR3, the DNA is TGTGCCACCAGCACCTTAGGACAGGGGGCGAGAGTGGGCACTGAAGCTTTCTTT.

This rearrangement joins TRBV27 to TRBJ1-1, with D perhaps TRBD1 (6 bases). The CDR3 spans 14 residues. Deletions cut 6 bases from V and 1 base from J, with 12 bases between. Germline CDR1 reads MNHEY; CDR2 reads SMNVEV (reference sequence). CDR3 bases: TGTGCCAGCAGCAAGACAGGACAGAACACTGAAGCTTTCTTT. It yields the protein CASSKTGQNTEAFF.

This chain connects TRBV6-5 to TRBJ1-3, with TRBD1 matching over 10 bases. V lost 5 bases, J lost 7 bases, and 8 bases stayed unmatched. Germline V CDR1 and CDR2: MNHEY, SVGAGI. CDR3 length equals 15 residues. The CDR3 coding sequence is TGTGCCAGCAGTCCCGGACAGGGGGTAGGCAACACCATATATTTT. Its protein is CASSPGQGVGNTIYF.

The chain's CDR3 is CATSDQGQLYGYTF. In DNA form, the CDR3 reads TGTGCCACCAGTGACCAGGGACAGCTCTATGGCTACACCTTC. This chain joins TRBV24-1 and TRBJ1-2; TRBD1 aligns across 7 bases. The CDR3 is 14 amino acids. CDR1 KGHDR and CDR2 SFDVKD come from the germline V gene. J was trimmed by 4 bases and V by 4 bases; bases with no gene match: 5.

This clone has just one count. V gene TRBV30 combines with J gene TRBJ1-1, with a possible D match to TRBD1 (6 bases). Per the germline V gene, CDR1 is GTSNPN and CDR2 is SVGIG (reference sequence). V was shortened by 3 bases and J by 3 bases, with 20 bases between the two germline ends. The CDR3 covers 16 residues. This CDR3 reads CAWRAQGRLGDTEAFF. CDR3 nucleotide sequence: TGTGCCTGGAGAGCCCAGGGGCGCCTGGGGGACACTGAAGCTTTCTTT.

The chain couples TRBV27 to TRBJ1-6, with 8 bases identical to TRBD1. The germline gives CDR1 MNHEY, CDR2 SMNVEV (reference sequence). With 6 bases clipped from V and 10 bases from J, the junction kept 5 bases outside the gene matches. The CDR3 is made up of 13 amino acids. The CDR3 loop reads CASSSDRESPLHF. The CDR3 region has the DNA TGTGCCAGCAGCTCGGACAGGGAATCACCCCTCCACTTT.

The chain recombines TRBV12-5 with TRBJ1-5, with a possible D match to TRBD1 (5 bases). CDR3 size: 18 residues. Germline V CDR1 and CDR2: LGHNT, FRNRAP. The germline V and J ends were trimmed by 3 bases and 5 bases, with 23 bases remaining between them. The chain's CDR3 is CASGLRQGRGGIDQPQHF. In nucleotides, the CDR3 is TGTGCTAGTGGTTTACGGCAGGGTCGAGGAGGGATTGATCAGCCCCAGCATTTT.